The next 16 T cell receptor beta chains were all read from a single sample in a study of OX40 agonist ivuxolimab in advanced cancers. Assay used: immunoSEQ multiplex PCR; TCRdb lists only in-frame clones, some missing. The sample lists 70,000 or so clones, approximately 90% occurring once. The specimen was CD4+ or CD8+ T cells sorted from blood, collected in a trial of the OX40 agonist ivuxolimab. The receptors come from an adult with an advanced solid tumor such as melanoma, head and neck, liver or kidney cancer.

The chain combines TRBV12-5 with TRBJ2-5, with D possibly matching TRBD1 (6 bases). In germline, CDR1 is LGHNT, CDR2 FRNRAP. The CDR3 spans 15 residues. V lost 6 bases, J lost 2 bases, and 16 bases lay in between. The CDR3 DNA reads as TGTGCTAGTGGGGGGGAGACAGGCTCACAAGAGACCCAGTACTTC. This sequence encodes CASGGETGSQETQYF. The full variable domain, in which reference TRBV12-5 and TRBJ2-5 provide the parts outside the CDR3, is DARVTQTPRHKVTEMGQEVTMRCQPILGHNTVFWYRQTMMQGLELLAYFRNRAPLDDSGMPKDRFSAEMPDATLATLKIQPSEPRDSAVYFCASGGETGSQETQYFGPGTRLLVL.

The gene calls are TRBV4-1 and TRBJ2-3; D is ambiguous. Trimming removed 6 bases at V and 4 bases at J, with 20 bases between. Per the germline V gene, CDR1 is MGHRA and CDR2 is YSYEKL. This CDR3 region has 16 residues. The CDR3 sequence: CASRQRQNGSPDTQYF. CDR3 sequence (DNA): TGCGCCAGCAGACAACGACAAAATGGGTCCCCAGATACGCAGTATTTT.

In DNA, the CDR3 is TGTGCCAGCAGTTTTTTAGAAGACAGGGCGTTCGAGCAGTACTTC. Its translation: CASSFLEDRAFEQYF. The chain uses TRBV28 and TRBJ2-7; 7 nucleotides align to TRBD1. The ends lost 3 bases at V and 6 bases at J; junction bases unmatched: 11. Germline V CDR1 and CDR2: MDHEN, SYDVKM. This CDR3 contains 15 residues.

The chain combines TRBV2 with TRBJ1-1, with D hard to call. CDR1 is SNHLY and CDR2 is FYNNEI in the germline V gene. V was shortened by 4 bases and J by 5 bases, with 14 bases between the two germline ends. The CDR3 contains 14 residues. The CDR3 DNA follows: TGTGCCAGCAGTGGTCGGAGATCTCGGACTGAAGCTTTCTTT. This encodes CASSGRRSRTEAFF.

The chain is built from TRBV6-6 and TRBJ2-7, with 11 bases lining up with TRBD1. CDR1 and CDR2 from the germline V gene are MNHNY and SVGAGI (reference sequence). The trim removed 6 bases at V and 2 bases at J, leaving 6 bases unmatched. CDR3 length equals 15 residues. CDR3 sequence reads: CASSRTGGATYEQYF. For the CDR3, the DNA is TGTGCCAGCAGCCGGACAGGGGGCGCCACCTACGAGCAGTACTTC.

The CDR3 reads CATPIRGEETQYF. The DNA of the CDR3 is TGTGCCACCCCCATTCGAGGTGAAGAGACCCAGTACTTC. The rearrangement joins TRBV7-9 to TRBJ2-5, with D uncertain. Germline CDR1 SEHNR, CDR2 FQNEAQ (reference sequence). V lost 10 bases and J 3 bases, leaving 15 bases between the germline ends. The length of the CDR3 is 13 residues.

This clone was seen a handful of times. The chain has TRBV19 and TRBJ1-2; D is unclear. The CDR3 sequence is 12 residues long. Germline V gene lookup returns CDR1 LNHDA and CDR2 SQIVND (reference sequence). Trimming stripped 3 bases from V and 7 bases from J, with 9 bases between. The CDR3 DNA is TGTGCCAGTAGTATGAGTGAGGGTGGCTACACCTTC. It specifies CASSMSEGGYTF.

This clone was seen only once. The chain links TRBV10-3 to TRBJ1-2; 7 bases line up with TRBD1. Germline assignment: CDR1 ENHRY and CDR2 SYGVKD. V lost 6 bases, J lost 3 bases, and 4 bases stayed unmatched. There are 13 residues in the CDR3. The CDR3 loop is CAISNDRDYGYTF. Written as DNA, the CDR3 is TGTGCCATCAGCAACGACAGGGACTATGGCTACACCTTC.

This clone appeared once. The chain uses TRBV29-1 and TRBJ2-2, with 11 bases lining up with TRBD2. CDR1 and CDR2 (germline): SQVTM, ANQGSEA. This CDR3 region has 13 residues. J lost 9 bases, V lost 4 bases, and 4 bases had no gene match. For the CDR3, the DNA is TGCAGCGTTGGGGGGACTAGCGGCCGGGAGCTGTTTTTT. As protein: CSVGGTSGRELFF.

This chain joins TRBV11-2 and TRBJ2-1; TRBD2 aligns across 12 bases. The CDR3 covers 17 residues. The V gene's germline CDR1 is SGHAT and CDR2 FQNNGV. Unmatched junction bases numbered 4, after V lost 0 bases and J lost 4 bases. The CDR3 loop reads CASSLDLAGGPYNEQFF. Written as DNA, the CDR3 is TGTGCCAGCAGCTTAGACCTAGCGGGGGGGCCGTACAATGAGCAGTTCTTC.

The gene calls are TRBV7-3 and TRBJ2-3; the D is unclear. Germline V lookup: CDR1 SGHTA, CDR2 FQGTGA. V lost 6 bases and J 2 bases, leaving 15 bases between the germline ends. The CDR3 contains 15 residues. The CDR3 region has the DNA TGTGCCAGCAGACCCCCCGGAGCGCCCACAGATACGCAGTATTTT. Amino acids: CASRPPGAPTDTQYF.

The chain recombines TRBV9 with TRBJ2-2, with TRBD2 matching 8 bases. The CDR3 is 16 amino acids. Germline V gives CDR1 SGDLS, CDR2 YYNGEE. V shed 0 bases, J shed 6 bases, and the junction held 7 bases outside the gene matches. The CDR3 DNA reads as TGTGCCAGCAGCGTAGCTCCGAGCGGGAGATCCGGGGAGCTGTTTTTT. Its protein is CASSVAPSGRSGELFF.

The rearrangement uses TRBV29-1 and TRBJ2-1; D not resolved. The CDR3 covers 14 residues. Trimming took off 6 bases at V and 2 bases at J, with 14 bases between the two ends. CDR1 SQVTM and CDR2 ANQGSEA come from the germline V gene. The CDR3 DNA sequence: TGCAGCGTCTCCCCCGTGAGAGCCTACAATGAGCAGTTCTTC. This gives the protein CSVSPVRAYNEQFF.

This clone has more than one count but fewer than ten. V is TRBV9 and J is TRBJ1-1, with D maybe TRBD1 (5 bases). The germline CDR1 and CDR2 sequences are SGDLS and YYNGEE. The CDR3 spans 14 residues. Trimming shortened V by 0 bases and J by 1 base, and 7 bases separated the two germline ends. CDR3 sequence: CASSVGGTNTEAFF. The CDR3, as DNA: TGTGCCAGCAGCGTAGGCGGGACGAACACTGAAGCTTTCTTT.

The V gene is TRBV2, the J gene TRBJ2-3; D possibly corresponds to TRBD2 (7 bases). Per the germline V gene, CDR1 is SNHLY and CDR2 is FYNNEI. V lost 0 bases and J lost 1, with 11 bases in between. The CDR3 is 16 residues long. CDR3 protein: CASSEAGGPGTDTQYF. CDR3 DNA sequence: TGTGCCAGCAGTGAAGCGGGGGGGCCGGGCACAGATACGCAGTATTTT. The full variable domain, its missing parts supplied by reference TRBV2 and TRBJ2-3, is EPEVTQTPSHQVTQMGQEVILRCVPISNHLYFYWYRQILGQKVEFLVSFYNNEISEKSEIFDDQFSVERPDGSNFTLKIRSTKLEDSAMYFCASSEAGGPGTDTQYFGPGTRLTVL.

J is TRBJ1-2 and V is TRBV5-1; TRBD1 matches at 11 bases. The CDR3 spans 15 residues. V shed 2 bases and J 4 bases; nucleotides not matched to a gene: 4. In germline, CDR1 is SGHRS, CDR2 YFSETQ. CDR3 sequence reads: CASSLRDRGSYGYTF. The CDR3 DNA is TGCGCCAGCAGCTTACGGGACAGGGGGAGCTATGGCTACACCTTC.